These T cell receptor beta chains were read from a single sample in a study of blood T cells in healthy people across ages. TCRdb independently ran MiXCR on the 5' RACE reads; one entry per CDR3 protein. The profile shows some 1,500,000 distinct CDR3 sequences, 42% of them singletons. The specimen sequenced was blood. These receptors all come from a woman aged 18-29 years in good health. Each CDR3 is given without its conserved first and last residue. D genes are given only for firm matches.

SASDRRTDTQY,TRBV20-1,NA,11
SAAQRDTQY,TRBV20-1,NA,9
ASSLLAGRGTDTQY,TRBV28,TRBD2,14
ASNMGYYEQY,TRBV5-6,NA,10
ASSDRLNTQY,TRBV7-9,NA,10
ASSVGAGVAQPQH,TRBV3-1,NA,13
ASSQDGGADEQF,TRBV4-3,NA,12
ASSLDHLAGYNEQF,TRBV11-2,TRBD2,14
ASSRSTQGASPLSEQY,TRBV7-6,TRBD1,16
ASSSGTVFSGANVLT,TRBV25-1,TRBD1,15
ASSFRDKSSYNEQF,TRBV14,NA,14
SARQREIFYNEKF,TRBV20-1,TRBD2,13
AGSSYRRLRGVSDEQY,TRBV11-2,TRBD2,16
AISESLGGYT,TRBV10-3,NA,10
ASSQEGGISYNEQF,TRBV4-2,NA,14
ASSPQPGSYGYT,TRBV6-6,NA,12
ASSPVSARQQY,TRBV18,NA,11
SVGGAGELF,TRBV29-1,NA,9
ASTLWGESTDTQY,TRBV7-6,NA,13
ASSKKSLNQPQH,TRBV21-1,NA,12
SARDSQGRETQY,TRBV20-1,NA,12
ASGVPGQGGYNEQF,TRBV19,TRBD1,14
ASRRQGNSPLH,TRBV6-6,TRBD1,11
ALQSGLGNEQF,TRBV10-3,NA,11
ASSLLASANTGELF,TRBV25-1,NA,14
GIAGLISYNEQF,TRBV29-1,TRBD2,12
ASSEFFTGTLRYNEQF,TRBV6-4,NA,16